This T cell receptor beta chain comes out of a study of T-cell reconstitution after alpha-beta-depleted transplantation in children. Germline CDR1 and CDR2: SGHRS and YFSETQ. The CDR3 extends over 12 amino acids. As regards this clonotype: As yet, its antigen is unknown. This may stem from a read error, because a much larger clone lies one nucleotide away.

General study findings and limits: T-cell counts and diversity at one year following transplant were attributed mainly to newly produced T cells.

Preparation of the TCRbeta library used unique molecular identifiers. TCRdb passed the PCR reads through MiXCR, listing each CDR3 protein once. Among approximately 290,000 distinct CDR3 sequences listed, around 10% were seen once. Sequenced here: peripheral blood, sampled 180 days after TCRalphabeta/CD19-depleted stem cell transplant. V and J are TRBV5-1 and TRBJ2-7; 7 bases are a match to TRBD2. The receptor was derived from a male patient between 2 and 15 years old who had a stem cell transplant for chronic granulomatous disease, so the T cells may come from the graft donor. Written as DNA, the CDR3 is TGCGCCAGCGGCTTGTTGGACGGGGGGAAGTACTTC. As protein: CASGLLDGGKYF.